This T cell receptor beta chain was captured by sequencing in a study of T cells in Graves' hyperthyroidism and ophthalmopathy. Amplification targeted TCR beta CDR3 regions from RNA transcripts. The HTBI primer set drove a first-round RT-PCR of the TCR CDR3. Using its own MiXCR run on the multiplex PCR reads, TCRdb lists one record per CDR3 protein. The data hold a few hundred thousand distinct CDR3 sequences, with roughly 50% observed a single time. V lost 4 bases and J lost 5, with 15 bases in between. CDR1 is SGHRS, CDR2 YFSETQ, per germline. The CDR3 consists of 14 residues. The chain recombines TRBV5-1 with TRBJ1-2; maybe TRBD1 (6 bases). Sequencing was done on a sample of peripheral blood or thyroid tissue (not recorded which). The clonotype comes from a woman aged 18-29 years with Graves' hyperthyroidism. CDR3: CASSPGGTGYGYTF. The CDR3 DNA sequence: TGCGCCAGCAGCCCGGGGGGCACAGGGTATGGCTACACCTTC. Drawing the rest from reference TRBV5-1 and TRBJ1-2, the complete variable domain is KAGVTQTPRYLIKTRGQQVTLSCSPISGHRSVSWYQQTPGQGLQFLFEYFSETQRNKGNFPGRFSGRQFSNSRSEMNVSTLELGDSALYLCASSPGGTGYGYTFGSGTRLTVV.